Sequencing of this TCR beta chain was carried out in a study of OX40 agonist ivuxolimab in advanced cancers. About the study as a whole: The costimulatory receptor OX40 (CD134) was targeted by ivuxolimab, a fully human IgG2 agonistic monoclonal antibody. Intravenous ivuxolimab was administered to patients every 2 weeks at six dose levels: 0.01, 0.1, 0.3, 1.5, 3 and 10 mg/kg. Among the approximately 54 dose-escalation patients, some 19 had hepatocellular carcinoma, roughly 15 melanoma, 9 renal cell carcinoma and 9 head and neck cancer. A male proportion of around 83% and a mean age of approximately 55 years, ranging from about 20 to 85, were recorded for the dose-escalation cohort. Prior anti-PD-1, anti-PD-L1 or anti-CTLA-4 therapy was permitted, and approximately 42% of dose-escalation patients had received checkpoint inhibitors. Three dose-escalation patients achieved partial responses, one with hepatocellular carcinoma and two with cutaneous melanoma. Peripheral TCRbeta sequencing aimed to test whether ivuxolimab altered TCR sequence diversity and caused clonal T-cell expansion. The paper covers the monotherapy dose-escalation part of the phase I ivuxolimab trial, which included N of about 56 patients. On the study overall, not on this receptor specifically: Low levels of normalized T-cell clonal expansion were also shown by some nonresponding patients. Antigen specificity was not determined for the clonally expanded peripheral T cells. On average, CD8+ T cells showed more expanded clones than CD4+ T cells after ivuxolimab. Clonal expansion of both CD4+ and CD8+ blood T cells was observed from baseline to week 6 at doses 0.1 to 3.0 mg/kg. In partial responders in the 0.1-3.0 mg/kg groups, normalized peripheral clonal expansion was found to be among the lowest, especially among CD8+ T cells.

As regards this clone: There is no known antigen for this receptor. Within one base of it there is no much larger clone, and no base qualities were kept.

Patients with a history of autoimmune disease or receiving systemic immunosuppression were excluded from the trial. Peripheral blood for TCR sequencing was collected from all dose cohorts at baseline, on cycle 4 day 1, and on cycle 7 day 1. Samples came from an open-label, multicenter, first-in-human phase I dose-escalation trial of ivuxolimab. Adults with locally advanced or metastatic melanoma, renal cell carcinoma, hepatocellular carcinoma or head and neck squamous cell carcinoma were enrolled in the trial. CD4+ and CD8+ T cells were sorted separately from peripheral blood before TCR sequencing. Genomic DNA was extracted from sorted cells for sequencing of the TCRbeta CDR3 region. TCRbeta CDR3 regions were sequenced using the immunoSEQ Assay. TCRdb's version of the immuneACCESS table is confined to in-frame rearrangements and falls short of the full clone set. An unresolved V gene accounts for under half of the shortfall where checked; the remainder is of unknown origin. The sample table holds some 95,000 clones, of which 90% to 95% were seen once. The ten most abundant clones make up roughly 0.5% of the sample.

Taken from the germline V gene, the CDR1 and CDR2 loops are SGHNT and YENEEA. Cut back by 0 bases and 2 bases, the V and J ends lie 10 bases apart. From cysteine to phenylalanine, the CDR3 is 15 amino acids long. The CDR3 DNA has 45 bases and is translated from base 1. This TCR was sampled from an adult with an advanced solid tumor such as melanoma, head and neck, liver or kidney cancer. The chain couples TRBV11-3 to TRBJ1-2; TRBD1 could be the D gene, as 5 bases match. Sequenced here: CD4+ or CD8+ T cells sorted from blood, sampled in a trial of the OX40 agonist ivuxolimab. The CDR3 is CASSLDRTSNYGYTF. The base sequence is TGTGCCAGCAGCTTAGATAGGACATCCAACTATGGCTACACCTTC.